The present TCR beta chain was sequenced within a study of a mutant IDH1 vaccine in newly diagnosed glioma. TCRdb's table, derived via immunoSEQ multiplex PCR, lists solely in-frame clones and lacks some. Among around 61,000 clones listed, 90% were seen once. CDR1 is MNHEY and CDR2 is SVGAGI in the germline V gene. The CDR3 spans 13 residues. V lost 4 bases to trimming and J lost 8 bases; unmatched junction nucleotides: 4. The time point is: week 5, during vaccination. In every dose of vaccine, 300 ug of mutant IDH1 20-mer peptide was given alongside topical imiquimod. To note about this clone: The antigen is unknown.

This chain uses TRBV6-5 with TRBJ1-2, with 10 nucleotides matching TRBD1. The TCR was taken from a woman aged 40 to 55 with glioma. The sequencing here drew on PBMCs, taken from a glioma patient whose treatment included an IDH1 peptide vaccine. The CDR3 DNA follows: TGTGCCAGCAGTTCGACAGGGGGCGGAGGCTACACCTTC. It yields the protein CASSSTGGGGYTF.